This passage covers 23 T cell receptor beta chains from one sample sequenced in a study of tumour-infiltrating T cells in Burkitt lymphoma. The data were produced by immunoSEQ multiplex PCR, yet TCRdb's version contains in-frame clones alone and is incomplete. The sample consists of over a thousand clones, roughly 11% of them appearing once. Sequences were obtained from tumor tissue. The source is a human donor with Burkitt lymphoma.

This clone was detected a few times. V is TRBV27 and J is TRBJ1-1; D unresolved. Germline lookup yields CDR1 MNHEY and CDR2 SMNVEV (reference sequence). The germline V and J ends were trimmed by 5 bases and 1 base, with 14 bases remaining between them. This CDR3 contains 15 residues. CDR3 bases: TGTGCCAGCAGTCCGAGCGGAGGCCCGAACACTGAAGCTTTCTTT. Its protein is CASSPSGGPNTEAFF.

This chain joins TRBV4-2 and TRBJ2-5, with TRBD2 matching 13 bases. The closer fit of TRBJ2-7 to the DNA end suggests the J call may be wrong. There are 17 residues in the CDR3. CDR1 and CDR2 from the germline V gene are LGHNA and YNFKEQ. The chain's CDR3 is CASSQGWTSGSSYEQYF. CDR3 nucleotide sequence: TGTGCCAGCAGCCAGGGCTGGACTAGCGGGAGCTCCTACGAGCAGTACTTC.

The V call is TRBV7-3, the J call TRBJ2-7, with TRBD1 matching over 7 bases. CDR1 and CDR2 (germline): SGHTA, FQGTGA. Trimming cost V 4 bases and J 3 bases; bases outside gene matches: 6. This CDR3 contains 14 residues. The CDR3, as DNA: TGTGCCAGCAGCTCGACAGGGAACTTCTACGAGCAGTACTTC. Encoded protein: CASSSTGNFYEQYF.

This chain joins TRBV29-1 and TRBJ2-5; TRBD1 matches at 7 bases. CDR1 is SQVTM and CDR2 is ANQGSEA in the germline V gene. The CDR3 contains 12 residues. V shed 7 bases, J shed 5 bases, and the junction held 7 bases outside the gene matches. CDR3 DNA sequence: TGCAGCGATTTCACAGGGGATGAGACCCAGTACTTC. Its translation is CSDFTGDETQYF.

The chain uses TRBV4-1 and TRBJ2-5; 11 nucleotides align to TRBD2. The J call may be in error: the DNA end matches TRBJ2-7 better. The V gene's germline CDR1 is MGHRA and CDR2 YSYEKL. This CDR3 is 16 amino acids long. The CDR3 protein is CASSQGLAEYPYEQYF. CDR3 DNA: TGCGCCAGCAGCCAGGGACTAGCGGAATACCCCTACGAGCAGTACTTC.

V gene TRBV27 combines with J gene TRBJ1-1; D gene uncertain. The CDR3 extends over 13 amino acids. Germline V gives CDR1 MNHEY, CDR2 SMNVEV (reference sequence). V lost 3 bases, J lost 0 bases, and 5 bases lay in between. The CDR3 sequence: CASSFALNTEAFF. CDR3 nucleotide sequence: TGTGCCAGCAGTTTTGCCCTGAACACTGAAGCTTTCTTT.

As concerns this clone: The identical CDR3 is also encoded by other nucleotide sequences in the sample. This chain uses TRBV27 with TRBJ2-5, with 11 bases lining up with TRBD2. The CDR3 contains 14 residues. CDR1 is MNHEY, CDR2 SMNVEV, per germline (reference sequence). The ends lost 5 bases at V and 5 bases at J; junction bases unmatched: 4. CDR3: CASSVAGGPETQYF. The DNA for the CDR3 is TGTGCCAGCAGTGTAGCGGGGGGGCCGGAGACCCAGTACTTC.

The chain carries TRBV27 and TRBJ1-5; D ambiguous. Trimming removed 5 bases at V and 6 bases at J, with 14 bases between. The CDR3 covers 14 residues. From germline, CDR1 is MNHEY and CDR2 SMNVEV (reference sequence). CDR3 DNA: TGTGCCAGCAGTCTTTGGACGGGCAGTCAGCCCCAGCATTTT. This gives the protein CASSLWTGSQPQHF.

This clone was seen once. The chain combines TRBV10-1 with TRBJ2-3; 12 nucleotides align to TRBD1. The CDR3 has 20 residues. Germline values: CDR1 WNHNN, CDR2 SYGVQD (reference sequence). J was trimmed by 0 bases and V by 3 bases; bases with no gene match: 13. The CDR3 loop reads CASSEPTDGTGGSSTDTQYF. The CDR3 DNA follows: TGCGCCAGCAGTGAACCTACAGACGGGACAGGGGGCTCTAGCACAGATACGCAGTATTTT.

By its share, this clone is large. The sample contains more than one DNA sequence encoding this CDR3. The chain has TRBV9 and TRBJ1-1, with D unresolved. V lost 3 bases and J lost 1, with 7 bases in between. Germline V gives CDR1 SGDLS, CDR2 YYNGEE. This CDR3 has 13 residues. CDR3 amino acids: CASSDSGNTEAFF. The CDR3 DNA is TGTGCCAGCAGCGATTCAGGGAACACTGAAGCTTTCTTT.

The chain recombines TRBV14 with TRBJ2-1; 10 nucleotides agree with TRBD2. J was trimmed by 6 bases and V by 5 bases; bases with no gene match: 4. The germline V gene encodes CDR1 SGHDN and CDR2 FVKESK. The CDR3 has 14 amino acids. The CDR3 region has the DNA TGTGCCAGCAGCAAGGGACTAGCGAGCAATGAGCAGTTCTTC. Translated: CASSKGLASNEQFF. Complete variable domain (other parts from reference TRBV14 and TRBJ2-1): EAGVTQFPSHSVIEKGQTVTLRCDPISGHDNLYWYRRVMGKEIKFLLHFVKESKQDESGMPNNRFLAERTGGTYSTLKVQPAELEDSGVYFCASSKGLASNEQFFGPGTRLTVL.

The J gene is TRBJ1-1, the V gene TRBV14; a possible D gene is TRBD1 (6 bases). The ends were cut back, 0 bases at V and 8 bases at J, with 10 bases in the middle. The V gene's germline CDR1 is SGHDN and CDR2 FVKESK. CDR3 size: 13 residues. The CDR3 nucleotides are TGTGCCAGCAGCCAAGATGGAGGACAGGAAGCTTTCTTT. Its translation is CASSQDGGQEAFF.

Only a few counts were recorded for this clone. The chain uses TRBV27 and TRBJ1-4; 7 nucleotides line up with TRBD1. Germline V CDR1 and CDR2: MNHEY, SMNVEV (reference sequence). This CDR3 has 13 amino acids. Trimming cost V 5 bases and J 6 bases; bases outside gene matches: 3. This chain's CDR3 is CASSRQGYEKLFF. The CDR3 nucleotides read TGTGCCAGCAGTAGACAGGGTTATGAAAAACTGTTTTTT.

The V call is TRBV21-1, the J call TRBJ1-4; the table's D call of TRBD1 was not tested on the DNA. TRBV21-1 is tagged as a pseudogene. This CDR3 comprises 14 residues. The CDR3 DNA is TGTGCCAGCAGCAAAGTACAGGAATCTGGAAAACTGTTTTTT. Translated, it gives CASSKVQESGKLFF.

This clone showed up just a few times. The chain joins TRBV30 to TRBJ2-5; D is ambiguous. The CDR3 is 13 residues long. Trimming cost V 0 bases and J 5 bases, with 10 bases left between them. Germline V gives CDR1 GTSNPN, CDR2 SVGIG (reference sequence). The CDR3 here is CAWSVQVVETQYF. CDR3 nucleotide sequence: TGTGCCTGGAGTGTACAAGTCGTCGAGACCCAGTACTTC.

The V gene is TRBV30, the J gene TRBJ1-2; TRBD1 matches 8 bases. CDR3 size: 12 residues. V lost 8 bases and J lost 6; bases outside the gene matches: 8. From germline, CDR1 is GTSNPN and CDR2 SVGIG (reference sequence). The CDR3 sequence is CAERTGSNGYTF. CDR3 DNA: TGTGCCGAGCGGACAGGGAGTAATGGCTACACCTTC.

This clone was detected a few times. In nucleotides, the CDR3 is TGTGCCAGCTCAATCCGGACAGGGGCGGACACTGAAGCTTTCTTT. This codes for CASSIRTGADTEAFF. The chain combines TRBV18 with TRBJ1-1; 9 bases fit TRBD1. CDR1 and CDR2 from the germline V gene are KGHSH and LQKENI. Losses at the gene ends were 5 bases for V and 3 bases for J; bases not matched to a gene: 7. This CDR3 has 15 residues.

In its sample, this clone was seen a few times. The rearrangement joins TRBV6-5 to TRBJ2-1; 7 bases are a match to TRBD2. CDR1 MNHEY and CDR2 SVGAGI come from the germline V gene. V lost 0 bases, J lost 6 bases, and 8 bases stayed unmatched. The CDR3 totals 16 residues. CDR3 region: CASSYSAVAGLNEQFF. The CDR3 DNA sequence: TGTGCCAGCAGTTACTCGGCGGTAGCGGGCCTCAATGAGCAGTTCTTC.

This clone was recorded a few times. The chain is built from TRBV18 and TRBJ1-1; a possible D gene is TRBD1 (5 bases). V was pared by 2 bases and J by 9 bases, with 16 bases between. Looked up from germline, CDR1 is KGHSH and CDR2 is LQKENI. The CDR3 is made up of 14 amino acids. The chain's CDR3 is CASSPELDSPKAFF. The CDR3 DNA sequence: TGTGCCAGCTCACCAGAATTAGACAGTCCTAAAGCTTTCTTT.

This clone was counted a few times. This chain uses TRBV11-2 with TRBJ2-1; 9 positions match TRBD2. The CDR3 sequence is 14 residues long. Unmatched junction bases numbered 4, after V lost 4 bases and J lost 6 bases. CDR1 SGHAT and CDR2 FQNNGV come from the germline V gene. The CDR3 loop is CASSWTSDLNEQFF. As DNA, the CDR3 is TGTGCCAGCAGCTGGACTAGCGACCTCAATGAGCAGTTCTTC.

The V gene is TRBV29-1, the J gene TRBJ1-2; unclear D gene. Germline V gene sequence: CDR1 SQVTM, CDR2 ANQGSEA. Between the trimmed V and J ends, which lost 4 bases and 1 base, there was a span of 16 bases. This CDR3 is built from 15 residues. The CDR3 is CSVVTIPPLNYGYTF. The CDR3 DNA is TGCAGCGTTGTAACAATCCCCCCGCTTAACTATGGCTACACCTTC. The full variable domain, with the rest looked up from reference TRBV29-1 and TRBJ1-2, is SAVISQKPSRDICQRGTSLTIQCQVDSQVTMMFWYRQQPGQSLTLIATANQGSEATYESGFVIDKFPISRPNLTFSTLTVSNMSPEDSSIYLCSVVTIPPLNYGYTFGSGTRLTVV.

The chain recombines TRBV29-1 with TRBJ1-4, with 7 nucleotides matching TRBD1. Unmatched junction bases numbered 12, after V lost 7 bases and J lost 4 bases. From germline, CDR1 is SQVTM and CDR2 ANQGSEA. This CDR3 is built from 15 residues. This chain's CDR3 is CSALPRTGSNEKLFF. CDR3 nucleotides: TGCAGCGCCCTCCCGCGGACAGGAAGTAATGAAAAACTGTTTTTT. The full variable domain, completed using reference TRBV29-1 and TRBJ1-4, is SAVISQKPSRDICQRGTSLTIQCQVDSQVTMMFWYRQQPGQSLTLIATANQGSEATYESGFVIDKFPISRPNLTFSTLTVSNMSPEDSSIYLCSALPRTGSNEKLFFGSGTQLSVL.

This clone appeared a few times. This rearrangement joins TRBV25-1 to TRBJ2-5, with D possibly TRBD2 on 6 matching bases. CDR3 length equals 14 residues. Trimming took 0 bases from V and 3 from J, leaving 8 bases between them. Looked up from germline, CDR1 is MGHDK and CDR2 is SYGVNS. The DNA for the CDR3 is TGTGCCAGCAGTGAATATCAGCGGGAAGAGACCCAGTACTTC. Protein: CASSEYQREETQYF.